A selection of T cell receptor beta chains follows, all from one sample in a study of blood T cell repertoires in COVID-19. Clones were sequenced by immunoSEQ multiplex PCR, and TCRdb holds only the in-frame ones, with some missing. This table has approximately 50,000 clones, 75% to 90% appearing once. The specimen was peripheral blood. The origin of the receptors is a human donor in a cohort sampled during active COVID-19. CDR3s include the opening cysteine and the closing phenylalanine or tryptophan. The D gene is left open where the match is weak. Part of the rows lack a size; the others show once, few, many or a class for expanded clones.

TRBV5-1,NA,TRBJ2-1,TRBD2,TGCGCCAGCAGCTTGGCCAGCGGGGCATCCGATGAGCAGTTCTTC,CASSLASGASDEQFF
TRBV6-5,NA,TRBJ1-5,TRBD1,TGTGCCAGCAGGGACAGGGTTAGCAATCAGCCCCAGCATTTT,CASRDRVSNQPQHF
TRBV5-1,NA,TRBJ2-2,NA,TGCGCCAGCAGCGCACCGGGACTTAACACCGGGGAGCTGTTTTTT,CASSAPGLNTGELFF
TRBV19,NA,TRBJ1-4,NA,TGTGCCAGTAGTACGCGACAGACAACTAATGAAAAACTGTTTTTT,CASSTRQTTNEKLFF
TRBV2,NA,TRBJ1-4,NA,TGTGCCAGCAGTGGGCCGTGGGCCTCCCGGAGGGAAAAACTGTTTTTT,CASSGPWASRREKLFF
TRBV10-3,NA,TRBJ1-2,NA,TGTGCCATCCAAGGGGGTAACTATGGCTACACCTTC,CAIQGGNYGYTF
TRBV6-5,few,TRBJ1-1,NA,TGTGCCAGCAGTTACTCTGGCGTAGGGGTTTCCACTGAAGCTTTCTTT,CASSYSGVGVSTEAFF
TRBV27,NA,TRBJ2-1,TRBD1,TGTGCCAGCAGTTCCCCGTTGACAGGGTTGAACAATGAGCAGTTCTTC,CASSSPLTGLNNEQFF
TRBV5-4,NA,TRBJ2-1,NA,TGTGCCAGCAGCCGGACAAGTACTTCCTACAATGAGCAGTTCTTC,CASSRTSTSYNEQFF
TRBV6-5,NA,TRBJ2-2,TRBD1,TGTGCCAGCAGTTACGGGACAGGGGGGGCCGGGGAGCTGTTTTTT,CASSYGTGGAGELFF
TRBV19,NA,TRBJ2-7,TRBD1,TGTGCCAGTAGCTCACCGGGACAGGCCGTCCACGAGCAGTACTTC,CASSSPGQAVHEQYF
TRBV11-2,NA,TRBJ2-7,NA,TGTGCCAGCAGCGTGAGCGGCCAAAGCTCCTACGAGCAGTACTTC,CASSVSGQSSYEQYF
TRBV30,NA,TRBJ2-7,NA,TGTGCCTGGAGGGGCACCAGGGCATCCGAGCAGTACTTC,CAWRGTRASEQYF
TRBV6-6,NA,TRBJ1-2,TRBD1,TGTGCCAGCAGTCAACAGGGGGCGGGGGCATATGGCTACACCTTC,CASSQQGAGAYGYTF
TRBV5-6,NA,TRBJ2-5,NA,TGTGCCAGCAGCTTGCTACCTCCTGAGGAGACCCAGTACTTC,CASSLLPPEETQYF
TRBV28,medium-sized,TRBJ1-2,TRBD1,TGTGCCAGCATCGACAGGGGGTACTATGGCTACACCTTC,CASIDRGYYGYTF
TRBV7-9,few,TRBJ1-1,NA,TGTGCCAGCACCGCAAGGGGAGGCACTGAAGCTTTCTTT,CASTARGGTEAFF
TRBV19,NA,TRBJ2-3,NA,TGTGCCAGTATGGGGCGGGACGTAAGGACGCAGTATTTT,CASMGRDVRTQYF
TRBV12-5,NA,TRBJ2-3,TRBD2,TGTGCTAGTGGTTTGATGACTAGCGGGTTCGCAGATACGCAGTATTTT,CASGLMTSGFADTQYF
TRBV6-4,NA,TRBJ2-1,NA,TGTGCCAGCAGACGGGAGGGACAGCAATACAATGAGCAGTTCTTC,CASRREGQQYNEQFF
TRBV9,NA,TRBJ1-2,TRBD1,TGTGCCAGCAGCGGCCGGGACAGGGGCAACTATGGCTACACCTTC,CASSGRDRGNYGYTF
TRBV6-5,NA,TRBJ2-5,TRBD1,TGTGCCAGCAGTTATGGGACAGGGACGGGACAAGAGACCCAGTACTTC,CASSYGTGTGQETQYF
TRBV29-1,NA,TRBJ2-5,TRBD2,TGCAGCGTTTATAGCGGGGGCCAAAGGGAGACCCAGTACTTC,CSVYSGGQRETQYF
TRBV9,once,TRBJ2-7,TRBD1,TGTGCCAGCAGCGCACGCGGACAGGACTACGAGCAGTACTTC,CASSARGQDYEQYF
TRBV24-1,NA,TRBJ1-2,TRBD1,TGTGCCACCAGTGCGTCCGGGACAGGGTATGGCTACACCTTC,CATSASGTGYGYTF
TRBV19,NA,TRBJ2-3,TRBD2,TGTGCCAGTAGTACGGCTAGCGGGAGTAAGGCAGATACGCAGTATTTT,CASSTASGSKADTQYF
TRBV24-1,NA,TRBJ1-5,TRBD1,TGTGCCACCGGGACAGGGGTTAGCAATCAGCCCCAGCATTTT,CATGTGVSNQPQHF
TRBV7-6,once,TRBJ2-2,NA,TGTGCCAGCAGTCAACAGGGTCGATTGGTGACCGGGGAGCTGTTTTTT,CASSQQGRLVTGELFF
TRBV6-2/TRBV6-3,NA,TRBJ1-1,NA,TGTGCCAGTAGTTACAAAGGAGGGGAGACTGAAGCTTTCTTT,CASSYKGGETEAFF
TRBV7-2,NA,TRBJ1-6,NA,TGTGCCAGCAGCTTAGATGGCAGAGCGAATTCACCCCTCCACTTT,CASSLDGRANSPLHF
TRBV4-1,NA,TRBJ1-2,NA,TGCGCCAGCAGCCAAGATGAGGGAGGCCTCTATGGCTACACCTTC,CASSQDEGGLYGYTF
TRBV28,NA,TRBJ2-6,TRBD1,TGTGCCAGCAGTTCGCGGACAGGGTCGGTGACTTTC,CASSSRTGSVTF
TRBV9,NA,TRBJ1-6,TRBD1,TGTGCCAGCAGCGGACAGGGGTGGAATTCACCCCTCCACTTT,CASSGQGWNSPLHF
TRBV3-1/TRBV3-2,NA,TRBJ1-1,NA,TGTGCCAGCAGCCAAGGACAACGGTTGTCCGAAGCTTTCTTT,CASSQGQRLSEAFF
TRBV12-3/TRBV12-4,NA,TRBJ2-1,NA,TGTGCCAGCAGTTTAGATCAGGGGAATGAGCAGTTCTTC,CASSLDQGNEQFF
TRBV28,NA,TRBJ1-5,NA,TGTGCCAGCAGTTCGACCGCCGGGGGAGGGGATAGCAATCAGCCCCAGCATTTT,CASSSTAGGGDSNQPQHF
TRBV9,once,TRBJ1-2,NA,TGTGCCAGCAGCCCCCCAAACAGTGGCTACACCTTC,CASSPPNSGYTF
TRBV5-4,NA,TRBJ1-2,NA,TGTGCCAGCAGCGGCCCCTACGGGGACTGGGGCTACACCTTC,CASSGPYGDWGYTF
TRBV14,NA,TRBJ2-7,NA,TGTGCCAGCAGCCAAGGGTCAGGGCAGTACTTC,CASSQGSGQYF
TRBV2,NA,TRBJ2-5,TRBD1,TGTGCCAGCAGTGATTCCCAGGACAGGGTTAAGAAGACCCAGTACTTC,CASSDSQDRVKKTQYF
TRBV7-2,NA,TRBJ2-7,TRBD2,TGTGCCAGCACGAGAGGCGGGAGCTACGAGCAGTACTTC,CASTRGGSYEQYF
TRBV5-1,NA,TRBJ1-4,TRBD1,TGCGCCAGCAGCTTTGGGGCCGGGACAGGGGGAGAAAAACTGTTTTTT,CASSFGAGTGGEKLFF
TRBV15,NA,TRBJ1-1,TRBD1,TGTGCCACCAGCAGCGACTTGGACAGGGCCAACACTGAAGCTTTCTTT,CATSSDLDRANTEAFF
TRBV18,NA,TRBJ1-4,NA,TGTGCCAGCTCACCGAACAGTCCAGCAACTAATGAAAAACTGTTTTTT,CASSPNSPATNEKLFF
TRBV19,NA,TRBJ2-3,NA,TGTGCCAGTAGGGTTTTCGGGTCCGATACGCAGTATTTT,CASRVFGSDTQYF